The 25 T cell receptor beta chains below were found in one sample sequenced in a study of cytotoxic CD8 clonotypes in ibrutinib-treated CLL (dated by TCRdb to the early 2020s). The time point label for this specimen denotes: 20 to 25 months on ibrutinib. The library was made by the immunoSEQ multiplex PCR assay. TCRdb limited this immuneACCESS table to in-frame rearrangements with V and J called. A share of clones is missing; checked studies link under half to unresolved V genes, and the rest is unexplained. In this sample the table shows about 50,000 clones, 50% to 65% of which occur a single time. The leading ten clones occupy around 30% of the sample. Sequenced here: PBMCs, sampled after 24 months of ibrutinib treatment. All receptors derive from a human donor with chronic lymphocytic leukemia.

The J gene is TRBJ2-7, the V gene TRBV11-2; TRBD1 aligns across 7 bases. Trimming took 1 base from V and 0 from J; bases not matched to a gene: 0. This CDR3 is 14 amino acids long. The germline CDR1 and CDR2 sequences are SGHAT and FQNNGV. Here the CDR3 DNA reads TGTGCCAGCAGCTTAGGGGACAGCTCCTACGAGCAGTACTTC. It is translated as CASSLGDSSYEQYF.

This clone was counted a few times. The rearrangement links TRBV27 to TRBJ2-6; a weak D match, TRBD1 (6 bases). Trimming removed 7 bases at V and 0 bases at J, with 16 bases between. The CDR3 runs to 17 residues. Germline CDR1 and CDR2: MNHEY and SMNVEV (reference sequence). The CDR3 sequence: CASTQQGSLSGANVLTF. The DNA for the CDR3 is TGTGCCAGCACTCAACAGGGCTCCCTCTCTGGGGCCAACGTCCTGACTTTC.

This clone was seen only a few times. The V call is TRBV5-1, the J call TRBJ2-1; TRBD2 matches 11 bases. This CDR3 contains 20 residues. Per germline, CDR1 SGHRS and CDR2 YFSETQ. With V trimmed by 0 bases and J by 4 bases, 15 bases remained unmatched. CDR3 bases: TGCGCCAGCAGCTTGGGCGTGCTAGCGGGGGGCCCGGAGGATTACAATGAGCAGTTCTTC. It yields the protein CASSLGVLAGGPEDYNEQFF.

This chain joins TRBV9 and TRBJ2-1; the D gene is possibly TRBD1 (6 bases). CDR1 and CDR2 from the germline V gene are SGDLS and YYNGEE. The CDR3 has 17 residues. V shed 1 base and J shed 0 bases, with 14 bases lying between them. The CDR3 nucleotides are TGTGCCAGCAGCGTATATTCAGGGGACAACTCCTACAATGAGCAGTTCTTC. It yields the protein CASSVYSGDNSYNEQFF.

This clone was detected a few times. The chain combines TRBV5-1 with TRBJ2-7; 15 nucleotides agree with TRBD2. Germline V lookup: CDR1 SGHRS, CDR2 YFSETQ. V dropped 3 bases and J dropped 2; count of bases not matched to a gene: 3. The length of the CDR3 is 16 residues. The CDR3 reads CASSSGLAGGPYEQYF. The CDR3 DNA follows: TGCGCCAGCAGCTCTGGACTAGCGGGGGGGCCCTACGAGCAGTACTTC.

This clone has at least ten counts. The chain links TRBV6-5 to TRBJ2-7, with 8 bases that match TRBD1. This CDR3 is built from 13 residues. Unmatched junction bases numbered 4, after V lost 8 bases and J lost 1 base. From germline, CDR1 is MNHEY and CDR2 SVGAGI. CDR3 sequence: CASQGTGSYEQYF. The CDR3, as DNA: TGTGCCAGCCAAGGGACAGGATCCTACGAGCAGTACTTC.

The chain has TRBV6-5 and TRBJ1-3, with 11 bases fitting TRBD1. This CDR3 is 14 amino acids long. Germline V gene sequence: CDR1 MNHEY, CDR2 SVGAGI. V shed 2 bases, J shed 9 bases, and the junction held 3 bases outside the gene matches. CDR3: CASSYRDRGATIYF. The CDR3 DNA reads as TGTGCCAGCAGTTACAGGGACAGGGGGGCCACCATATATTTT.

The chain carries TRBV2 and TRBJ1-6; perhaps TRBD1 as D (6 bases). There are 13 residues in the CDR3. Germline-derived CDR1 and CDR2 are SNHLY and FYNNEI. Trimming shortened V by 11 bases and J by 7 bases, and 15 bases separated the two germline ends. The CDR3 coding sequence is TGTGCCTGCCAACTCCAGGGGAATTCACCCCTCCACTTT. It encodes CACQLQGNSPLHF.

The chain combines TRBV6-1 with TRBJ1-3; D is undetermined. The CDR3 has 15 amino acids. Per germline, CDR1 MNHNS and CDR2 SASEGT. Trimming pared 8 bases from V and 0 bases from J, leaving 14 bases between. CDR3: CASFSRHLSGNTIYF. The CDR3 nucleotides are TGTGCCAGCTTCTCAAGACACCTCTCTGGAAACACCATATATTTT.

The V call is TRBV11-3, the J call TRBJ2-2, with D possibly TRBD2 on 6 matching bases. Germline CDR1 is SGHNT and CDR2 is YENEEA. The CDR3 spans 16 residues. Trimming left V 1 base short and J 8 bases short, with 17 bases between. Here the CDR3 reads CASSLGIDRGLGELFF. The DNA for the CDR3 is TGTGCCAGCAGCTTAGGTATTGATCGGGGACTTGGGGAGCTGTTTTTT.

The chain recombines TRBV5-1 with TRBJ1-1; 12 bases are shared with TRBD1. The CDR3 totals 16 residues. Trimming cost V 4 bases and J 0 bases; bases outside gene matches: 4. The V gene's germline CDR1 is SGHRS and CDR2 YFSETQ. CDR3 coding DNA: TGCGCCAGCAGCCAGGGACAGGGGGCTTTGAACACTGAAGCTTTCTTT. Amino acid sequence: CASSQGQGALNTEAFF.

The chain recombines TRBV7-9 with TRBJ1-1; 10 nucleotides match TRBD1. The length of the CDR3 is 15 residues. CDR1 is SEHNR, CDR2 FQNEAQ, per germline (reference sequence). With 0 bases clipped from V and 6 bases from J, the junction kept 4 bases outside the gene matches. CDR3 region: CASSLAGQGFSEAFF. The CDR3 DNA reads TGTGCCAGCAGCTTAGCGGGACAGGGGTTTTCTGAAGCTTTCTTT.

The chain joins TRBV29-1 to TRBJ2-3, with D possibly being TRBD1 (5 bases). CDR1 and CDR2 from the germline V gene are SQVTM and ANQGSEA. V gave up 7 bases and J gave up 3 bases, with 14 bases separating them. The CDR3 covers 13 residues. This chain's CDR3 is CSAQASGTDTQYF. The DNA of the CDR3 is TGCAGCGCTCAGGCCTCAGGGACAGATACGCAGTATTTT.

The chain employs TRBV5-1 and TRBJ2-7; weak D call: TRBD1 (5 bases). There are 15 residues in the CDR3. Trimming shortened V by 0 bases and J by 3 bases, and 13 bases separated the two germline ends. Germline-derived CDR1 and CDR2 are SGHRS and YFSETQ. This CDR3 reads CASSLANGQGYEQYF. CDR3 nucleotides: TGCGCCAGCAGCTTGGCGAACGGACAAGGCTACGAGCAGTACTTC.

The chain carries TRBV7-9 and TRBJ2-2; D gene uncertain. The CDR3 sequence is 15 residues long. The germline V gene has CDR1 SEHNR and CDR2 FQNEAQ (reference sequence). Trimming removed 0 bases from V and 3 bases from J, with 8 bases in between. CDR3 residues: CASSLAGPDTGELFF. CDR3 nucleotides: TGTGCCAGCAGCTTAGCAGGGCCCGACACCGGGGAGCTGTTTTTT.

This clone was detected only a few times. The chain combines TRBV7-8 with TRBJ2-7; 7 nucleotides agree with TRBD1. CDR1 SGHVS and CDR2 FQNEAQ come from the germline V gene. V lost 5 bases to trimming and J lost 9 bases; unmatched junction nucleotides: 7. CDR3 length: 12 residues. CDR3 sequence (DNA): TGTGCCAGCAGCGAAGGGACAGTTGGGCAGTACTTC. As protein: CASSEGTVGQYF.

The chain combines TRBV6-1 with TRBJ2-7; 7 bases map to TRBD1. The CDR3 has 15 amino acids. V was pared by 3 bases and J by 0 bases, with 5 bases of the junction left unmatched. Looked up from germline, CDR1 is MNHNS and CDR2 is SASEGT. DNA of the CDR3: TGTGCCAGCAGTGACAGGGACAGATACTCCTACGAGCAGTACTTC. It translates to CASSDRDRYSYEQYF.

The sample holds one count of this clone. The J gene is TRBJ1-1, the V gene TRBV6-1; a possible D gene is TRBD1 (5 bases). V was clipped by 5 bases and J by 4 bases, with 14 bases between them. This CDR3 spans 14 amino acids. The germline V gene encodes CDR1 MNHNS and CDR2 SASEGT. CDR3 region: CASSTLGGSTEAFF. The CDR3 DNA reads TGTGCCAGCAGTACCTTGGGGGGGAGCACTGAAGCTTTCTTT.

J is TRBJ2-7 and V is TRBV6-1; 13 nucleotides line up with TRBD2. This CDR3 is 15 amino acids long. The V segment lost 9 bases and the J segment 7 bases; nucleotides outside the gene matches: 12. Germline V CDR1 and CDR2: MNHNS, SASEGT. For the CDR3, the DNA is TGTGCCAGTCGACTAGCGGGGGGACCTTTCGAGGAGCAGTACTTC. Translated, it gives CASRLAGGPFEEQYF.

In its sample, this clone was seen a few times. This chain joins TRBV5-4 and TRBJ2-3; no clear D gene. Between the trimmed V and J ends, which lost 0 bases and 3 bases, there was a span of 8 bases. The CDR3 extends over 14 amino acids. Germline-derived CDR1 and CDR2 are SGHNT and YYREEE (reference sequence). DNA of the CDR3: TGTGCCAGCAGCTTGGCCGACTTTACAGATACGCAGTATTTT. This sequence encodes CASSLADFTDTQYF.

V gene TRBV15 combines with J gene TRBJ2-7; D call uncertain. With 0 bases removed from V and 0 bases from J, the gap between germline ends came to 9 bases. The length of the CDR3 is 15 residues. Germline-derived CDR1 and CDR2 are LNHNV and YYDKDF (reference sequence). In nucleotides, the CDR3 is TGTGCCACCAGCAGAGATGTCGCTATCTCCTACGAGCAGTACTTC. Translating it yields CATSRDVAISYEQYF.

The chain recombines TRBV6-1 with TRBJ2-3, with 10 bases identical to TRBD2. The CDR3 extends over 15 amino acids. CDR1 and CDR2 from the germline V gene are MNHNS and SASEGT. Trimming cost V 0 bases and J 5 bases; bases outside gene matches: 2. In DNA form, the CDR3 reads TGTGCCAGCAGTGAAGCTAGCGGGGGGAGAGATACGCAGTATTTT. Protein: CASSEASGGRDTQYF.

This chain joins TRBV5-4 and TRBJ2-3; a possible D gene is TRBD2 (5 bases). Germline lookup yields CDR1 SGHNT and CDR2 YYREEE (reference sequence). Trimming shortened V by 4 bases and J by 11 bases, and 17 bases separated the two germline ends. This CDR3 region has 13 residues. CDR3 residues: CASSPEGDYLQYF. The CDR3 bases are TGTGCCAGCAGCCCCGAAGGAGACTACTTGCAGTATTTT. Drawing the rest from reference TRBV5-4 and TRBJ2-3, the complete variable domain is ETGVTQSPTHLIKTRGQQVTLRCSSQSGHNTVSWYQQALGQGPQFIFQYYREEENGRGNFPPRFSGLQFPNYSSELNVNALELDDSALYLCASSPEGDYLQYFGPGTRLTVL.

CDR3 amino acids: CASTPGPYYGYTF. In nucleotides, the CDR3 is TGTGCCAGCACCCCAGGGCCCTACTATGGCTACACCTTC. The gene calls are TRBV27 and TRBJ1-2; D possibly corresponds to TRBD1 (5 bases). Trimming took off 7 bases at V and 3 bases at J, with 12 bases between the two ends. CDR3 length equals 13 residues. The V gene's germline CDR1 is MNHEY and CDR2 SMNVEV (reference sequence).

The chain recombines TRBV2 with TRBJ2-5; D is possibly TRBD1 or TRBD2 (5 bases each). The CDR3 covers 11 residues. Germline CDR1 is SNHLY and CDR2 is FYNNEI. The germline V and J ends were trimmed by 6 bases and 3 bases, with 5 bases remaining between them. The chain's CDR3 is CASRGEETQYF. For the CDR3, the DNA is TGTGCCAGCAGGGGGGAAGAGACCCAGTACTTC.